Listed below are T cell receptor beta chains from one sample, sequenced in a study of patients and donors after allogeneic stem cell transplantation. Using its own MiXCR run on the RT-PCR reads, TCRdb lists one record per CDR3 protein. This sample carries 84,000 or so distinct CDR3 sequences, 45% to 50% of them seen once, and the ten largest clones take 50% to 75%. What was sequenced was blood, either unsorted or a sorted T cell fraction (not recorded which). Receptors originate from a human donor who was either an allogeneic HSCT recipient or a stem cell or donor lymphocyte infusion donor (not recorded which). It is not recorded whose cells these are; they may come from a transplant donor. Both conserved end residues are part of each CDR3. The D gene is left open where the match is weak. Not all rows give a size; the values are once, few, many and, for expanded clones, a class.

D	J	size	V	DNA	CDR3
-	TRBJ1-1	-	TRBV4-2	TGTGCCAGCAGCCAATCCGGACTAATACTCGGTGAAGCTTTCTTT	CASSQSGLILGEAFF
TRBD1	TRBJ1-4	few	TRBV12-3/TRBV12-4	TGTGCCAGCAGTGCCGGGACAGGGTGGGTTCATGAAAAACTGTTTTTT	CASSAGTGWVHEKLFF
-	TRBJ1-6	-	TRBV7-9	TGTGCCAGCAGCAATCCTCAATCCAATTCACCCCTCCACTTT	CASSNPQSNSPLHF
-	TRBJ1-1	-	TRBV19	TGTGCCAGTAGCCATCGGGCTAATCGGACTGAAGCTTTCTTT	CASSHRANRTEAFF
-	TRBJ1-6	-	TRBV12-3/TRBV12-4	TGTGCCAGCAGTTTTAGTTTTGGGTCCCTGGGGAATTCACCCCTCCACTTT	CASSFSFGSLGNSPLHF
-	TRBJ1-2	-	TRBV3-1	TGTGCCAGCAGCCAGGGGCGATCGGTGAATGGCTACACCTTC	CASSQGRSVNGYTF
TRBD1	TRBJ1-1	few	TRBV5-1	TGCGCCAGCAGCTTAACTGGACAGGGGAACACTGAAGCTTTCTTT	CASSLTGQGNTEAFF
TRBD1	TRBJ1-1	-	TRBV4-2	TGTGCCAGCAGCCAAGGCCAGGGGGTTAGGGGCACTGAAGCTTTCTTT	CASSQGQGVRGTEAFF
TRBD1	TRBJ2-7	-	TRBV29-1	TGCAGCGTTGTAGTGGGCGGGACAGGGGGCCACGAGCAGTACTTC	CSVVVGGTGGHEQYF
-	TRBJ1-1	-	TRBV12-3/TRBV12-4	TGTGCCAGCAGTTCCCATACAGGGAACACTGAAGCTTTCTTT	CASSSHTGNTEAFF
TRBD1	TRBJ1-1	-	TRBV25-1	TGTGCCAGCAGTGAATTACGTAACAGGGGCGGCGACACTGAAGCTTTCTTT	CASSELRNRGGDTEAFF
-	TRBJ1-2	-	TRBV4-1	TGCGCCAGCAGCCAAGGGATTAACTATGGCTACACCTTC	CASSQGINYGYTF
-	TRBJ1-1	few	TRBV6-6	TGTGCCAGCAGTTACTCTCCAAGGGGTATGAACACTGAAGCTTTCTTT	CASSYSPRGMNTEAFF
-	TRBJ1-3	few	TRBV9	TGTGCCAGCAGCCCGACCCAACGAAGCTCTGGAAACACCATATATTTT	CASSPTQRSSGNTIYF
-	TRBJ1-5	-	TRBV20-1	TGCGCCTGCGGGGGGGGGCTTAATCAGCCCCAGCATTTT	CACGGGLNQPQHF
TRBD2	TRBJ2-1	-	TRBV7-2	TGTGCCAGCAGCTTAGTCGCGGGAGGACCCCAAAATGAGCAGTTCTTC	CASSLVAGGPQNEQFF
-	TRBJ1-6	few	TRBV7-6	TGTGCCAGCAGCCTATCCCAGGCTCATAATTCACCCCTCCACTTT	CASSLSQAHNSPLHF
-	TRBJ2-1	-	TRBV20-1	TGCAGTGCTAGAGACCTAGCGTACAATGAGCAGTTCTTC	CSARDLAYNEQFF
-	TRBJ2-2	few	TRBV10-3	TGTGCCATCAGTGATTCACAGGGTGACACCGGGGAGCTGTTTTTT	CAISDSQGDTGELFF
-	TRBJ1-4	few	TRBV4-1	TGCGCCAGCAGCCCAGCCCCAGAAACGGAGGAAAAACTGTTTTTT	CASSPAPETEEKLFF
-	TRBJ1-1	-	TRBV27	TGTGCCAGCAGTACAAACACTGAAGCTTTCTTT	CASSTNTEAFF
TRBD2	TRBJ2-1	-	TRBV27	TGTGCCAGCAGTTCCGGGACTAGTATCAACAATGAGCAGTTCTTC	CASSSGTSINNEQFF
TRBD2	TRBJ2-7	-	TRBV28	TGTGCCAGCAGTCCTCCGGGACTAGTCACCTACGAGCAGTACTTC	CASSPPGLVTYEQYF
-	TRBJ2-6	once	TRBV2	TGTGCCAGCAGTGTAACTGGGGCCAACGTCCTGACTTTC	CASSVTGANVLTF
-	TRBJ1-3	few	TRBV9	TGTGCCAGCAGCGTAGCAGGGGTTGGAAACACCATATATTTT	CASSVAGVGNTIYF
-	TRBJ1-1	few	TRBV5-1	TGCGCCAGCAGGGGTAATCGGGACACTGAAGCTTTCTTT	CASRGNRDTEAFF
TRBD2	TRBJ2-2	once	TRBV3-1	TGTGCCAGCAGCCAGCTAGCGGGGAGTAGGACCGGGGAGCTGTTTTTT	CASSQLAGSRTGELFF
-	TRBJ1-5	-	TRBV6-5	TGTGCCAGCAGTTACTCTGGGAGTGGAAATCAGCCCCAGCATTTT	CASSYSGSGNQPQHF
-	TRBJ1-1	-	TRBV12-3/TRBV12-4	TGTGCCAGCAGCGCGGACTGGAACACTGAAGCTTTCTTT	CASSADWNTEAFF
-	TRBJ1-1	few	TRBV5-5	TGTGCCAGCAGCTCTGCCAGTGGGACTGAAGCTTTCTTT	CASSSASGTEAFF
TRBD1	TRBJ1-2	-	TRBV4-1	TGCGCCAGCAGCCCTGGACAGGGGCAGAACTATGGCTACACCTTC	CASSPGQGQNYGYTF
-	TRBJ1-5	few	TRBV9	TGTGCCAGCCCCAGTCCTGGGGACAAAAATCAGCCCCAGCATTTT	CASPSPGDKNQPQHF
-	TRBJ1-1	-	TRBV29-1	TGCAGCGGCGTAGGACCTGAAGCTTTCTTT	CSGVGPEAFF
-	TRBJ1-2	-	TRBV7-3	TGTGCCAGCAGCTTAATCCCCCGCCCAGGGATGGTAACGTATGGCTACACCTTC	CASSLIPRPGMVTYGYTF
-	TRBJ2-7	once	TRBV20-1	TGCAGTGCTACGTCGGGACAATCCTATTCCTACGAGCAGTACTTC	CSATSGQSYSYEQYF
-	TRBJ2-1	few	TRBV11-1	TGTGCCAGCAGCTCAAAGGACAGGCGGGGATTCGACAATGAGCAGTTCTTC	CASSSKDRRGFDNEQFF
TRBD1	TRBJ1-2	-	TRBV28	TGTGCCAGCAGATCCGTGAAGGGGGCCTATAATGGCTACACCTTC	CASRSVKGAYNGYTF
-	TRBJ1-2	-	TRBV24-1	TGTGCCACCAGTGATTACGAGGATGGCTACACCTTC	CATSDYEDGYTF
-	TRBJ2-5	-	TRBV5-1	TGCGCCAGCAGCTGGGGTCCCGACGGGGAGACCCAGTACTTC	CASSWGPDGETQYF
-	TRBJ1-1	-	TRBV20-1	TGCAGTGCTAGAGCTACGAACACTGAAGCTTTCTTT	CSARATNTEAFF
-	TRBJ1-5	once	TRBV7-2	TGTGCCAGCAGCTTAGTTGGGGGCGGAACGAATCAGCCCCAGCATTTT	CASSLVGGGTNQPQHF